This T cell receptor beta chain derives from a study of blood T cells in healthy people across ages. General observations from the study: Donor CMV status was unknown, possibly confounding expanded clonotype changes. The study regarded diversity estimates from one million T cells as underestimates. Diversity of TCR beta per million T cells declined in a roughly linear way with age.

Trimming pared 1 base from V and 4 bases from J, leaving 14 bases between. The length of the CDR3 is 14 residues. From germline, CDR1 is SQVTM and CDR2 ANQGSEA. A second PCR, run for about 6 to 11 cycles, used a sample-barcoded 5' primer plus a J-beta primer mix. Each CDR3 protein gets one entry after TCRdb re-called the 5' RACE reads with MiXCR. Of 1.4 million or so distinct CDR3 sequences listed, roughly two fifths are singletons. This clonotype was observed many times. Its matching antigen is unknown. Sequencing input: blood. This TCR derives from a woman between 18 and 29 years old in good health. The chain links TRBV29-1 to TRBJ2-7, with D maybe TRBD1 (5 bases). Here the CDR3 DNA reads TGCAGCGTTGAAGTCAGTCCTACAGGTTACGAGCAGTACTTC. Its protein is CSVEVSPTGYEQYF.